The present entry profiles one TCR beta chain with its context. The authors ran the immunoSEQ assay, v3.0, at survey level. Repertoires were generated with immunoSEQ multiplex PCR, while TCRdb's copy carries only in-frame clones and drops some. The table has 20,000 or so clones, about 89% seen once; the top ten hold over 9.5%. This CDR3 spans 14 amino acids. Germline CDR1 LNHDA, CDR2 SQIVND (reference sequence). With V trimmed by 8 bases and J by 4 bases, 4 bases remained unmatched. This sample is part of a study of long-term antiretroviral therapy in people with HIV. The sequences come from unsorted PBMCs, collected 0.5 years after starting antiretroviral therapy. The receptor was derived from a man aged 40-50 years with HIV. The chain employs TRBV19 and TRBJ2-7; 14 positions match TRBD2. CDR3 protein: CASLGLAGEYEQYF. CDR3 in DNA: TGTGCCAGTCTGGGACTAGCGGGAGAGTACGAGCAGTACTTC.